The 13 T cell receptor beta chains listed next were all sequenced from one sample in a study of PD-L1 blockade in urothelial cancer. The assay was immunoSEQ multiplex PCR, and TCRdb's table has in-frame clones only and misses some. Of around 87,000 clones listed, roughly 83% are singletons. Time point reported: peripheral blood 6 weeks after treatment start. Sequencing used PBMCs, obtained around atezolizumab (anti-PD-L1) treatment. The receptors shown here come from a man between 65 and 79 years old with urothelial cancer.

This chain joins TRBV7-8 and TRBJ1-6; 8 bases match TRBD1. Germline values: CDR1 SGHVS, CDR2 FQNEAQ. V shed 0 bases, J shed 6 bases, and the junction held 1 base outside the gene matches. There are 15 residues in the CDR3. Written as DNA, the CDR3 is TGTGCCAGCAGCTTAGCAGGACAGGGTAATTCACCCCTCCACTTT. It encodes CASSLAGQGNSPLHF.

The chain joins TRBV6-1 to TRBJ1-1; D possibly corresponds to TRBD1 (6 bases). V lost 0 bases to trimming and J lost 9 bases, with 11 bases between them. Germline V CDR1 and CDR2: MNHNS, SASEGT. The CDR3 loop spans 13 amino acids. The CDR3 DNA reads TGTGCCAGCAGTGAAGCGGGTGGACAGAAAGCTTTCTTT. Protein: CASSEAGGQKAFF.

The chain employs TRBV6-1 and TRBJ1-1; D remains ambiguous. This CDR3 has 13 residues. V lost 3 bases and J lost 1, with 6 bases in between. Germline assignment: CDR1 MNHNS and CDR2 SASEGT. The CDR3 spells CASSDLSNTEAFF. In DNA form, the CDR3 reads TGTGCCAGCAGTGACTTGTCGAACACTGAAGCTTTCTTT.

In this sample, this clone turned up once. V is TRBV5-4 and J is TRBJ1-3, with 9 bases that match TRBD1. CDR3 length equals 16 residues. Germline CDR1 is SGHNT and CDR2 is YYREEE (reference sequence). The J segment lost 3 bases and the V segment lost 6 bases, leaving 10 bases of the junction unmatched. CDR3 DNA sequence: TGTGCCAGCACCCGGGACAGGGATAATAATGGAAACACCATATATTTT. Amino acid sequence: CASTRDRDNNGNTIYF.

CDR3 DNA sequence: TGTGCCAGCAGCTTGGGACAGGCCCAAGAGACCCAGTACTTC. Amino acid sequence: CASSLGQAQETQYF. The chain combines TRBV5-5 with TRBJ2-5; D possibly corresponds to TRBD1 (6 bases). The CDR3 extends over 14 amino acids. Trimming took off 0 bases at V and 1 base at J, with 7 bases between the two ends. CDR1 and CDR2 from the germline V gene are SGHKS and YYEKEE (reference sequence).

V gene TRBV29-1 combines with J gene TRBJ2-7; D unresolved. V was pared by 7 bases and J by 0 bases, with 10 bases between. Germline CDR1 is SQVTM and CDR2 is ANQGSEA. This CDR3 has 12 residues. CDR3 coding DNA: TGCAGCGCTGAGAGGAACTCCTACGAGCAGTACTTC. Residues: CSAERNSYEQYF.

The chain employs TRBV7-9 and TRBJ2-1, with 10 bases aligning to TRBD2. The V gene's germline CDR1 is SEHNR and CDR2 FQNEAQ (reference sequence). The CDR3 length is 13 residues. V lost 1 base and J lost 10; bases outside the gene matches: 1. CDR3 in amino acids: CASSLGTSGEQFF. DNA for the CDR3: TGTGCCAGCAGCTTAGGGACTAGCGGAGAGCAGTTCTTC.

CDR3 sequence: CAWSVPGGAEQYF. The CDR3 nucleotides read TGTGCCTGGAGTGTACCGGGTGGGGCCGAGCAGTACTTC. This chain connects TRBV30 to TRBJ2-7; weak D call: TRBD1 (5 bases). V lost 0 bases to trimming and J lost 6 bases, with 12 bases between them. CDR1 and CDR2 from the germline V gene are GTSNPN and SVGIG (reference sequence). This CDR3 comprises 13 residues.

This chain links TRBV7-3 with TRBJ2-1, with 14 nucleotides matching TRBD2. Germline CDR1 SGHTA, CDR2 FQGTGA. The V gene end was trimmed by 5 bases and the J gene end by 8 bases; junction bases not matched to a gene: 8. The CDR3 consists of 16 residues. The CDR3 region is CASSPSTSGGADEQFF. CDR3 sequence (DNA): TGTGCCAGCAGCCCGTCGACTAGCGGGGGGGCCGATGAGCAGTTCTTC.

V is TRBV7-2 and J is TRBJ2-1, with 8 bases that match TRBD2. This CDR3 is 13 amino acids long. Trimming cost V 5 bases and J 8 bases; bases outside gene matches: 5. CDR1 is SGHTA and CDR2 is FQGNSA in the germline V gene. CDR3 sequence: CASSPPAGDEQFF. The DNA of the CDR3 is TGTGCCAGCAGCCCCCCAGCGGGGGATGAGCAGTTCTTC.

The rearrangement links TRBV30 to TRBJ2-1; weak D call: TRBD2 (6 bases). Germline V gene sequence: CDR1 GTSNPN, CDR2 SVGIG (reference sequence). The V gene lost 1 base and the J gene lost 4 bases, with 8 bases spanning the gap. The CDR3 spans 13 residues. The CDR3 loop reads CAWSGRAYNEQFF. CDR3 nucleotide sequence: TGTGCCTGGAGTGGGAGGGCTTACAATGAGCAGTTCTTC.

This chain joins TRBV11-2 and TRBJ1-2; D gene ambiguous. Germline CDR1 and CDR2: SGHAT and FQNNGV. The CDR3 sequence is 14 residues long. V lost 1 base and J lost 3, with 9 bases in between. The CDR3 DNA is TGTGCCAGCAGCTTAGCTGGCCGCTACTATGGCTACACCTTC. Amino acid sequence: CASSLAGRYYGYTF.

The chain couples TRBV7-9 to TRBJ1-3; the match to TRBD1 covers 9 bases. The V gene end was trimmed by 6 bases and the J gene end by 2 bases; junction bases not matched to a gene: 2. The germline gives CDR1 SEHNR, CDR2 FQNEAQ (reference sequence). This CDR3 contains 14 residues. CDR3 nucleotide sequence: TGTGCCAGCAGTCGGGACAGGGCTGGAAACACCATATATTTT. Its protein product is CASSRDRAGNTIYF.